Presented here are 10 T cell receptor beta chains from one specimen sequenced in a study of CD8+ T cells in alopecia areata. cDNA serving as the sequencing template came from extracted, reverse transcribed RNA. Here immunoSEQ multiplex PCR was the method, and the copy in TCRdb shows in-frame clones only, minus some. Here the sample spans 90,000 to 130,000 clones, 45% to 70% being singletons. The source material was CD8+ T cells sorted from blood. Source of these receptors: a human donor in good health.

This clone has just a few counts. V is TRBV28 and J is TRBJ2-5; 7 bases are a match to TRBD1. Losses at the gene ends were 6 bases for V and 6 bases for J; bases not matched to a gene: 7. The CDR3 consists of 13 residues. Looked up from germline, CDR1 is MDHEN and CDR2 is SYDVKM. In DNA form, the CDR3 reads TGTGCCAGCAGCCGAAGACAGGGACAGACCCAGTACTTC. This translates into CASSRRQGQTQYF.

The J gene is TRBJ2-1, the V gene TRBV6-5; D uncertain. V lost 0 bases to trimming and J lost 7 bases, with 7 bases between them. Per germline, CDR1 MNHEY and CDR2 SVGAGI. CDR3 length: 13 residues. The CDR3 DNA reads TGTGCCAGCAGTTACTCGGTATCGAATGAGCAGTTCTTC. Protein product: CASSYSVSNEQFF.

CDR3 DNA: TGTGCCAGCAGCTCCCGGGAGCCCCAGCATTTT. Amino acids: CASSSREPQHF. V usage is TRBV5-4 and J usage is TRBJ1-5; D not certain. Trimming took 3 bases from V and 8 from J, leaving 6 bases between them. Germline CDR1 is SGHNT and CDR2 is YYREEE (reference sequence). The CDR3 contains 11 residues.

With respect to this clone: Distinct nucleotide sequences in the sample also encode this CDR3. The chain is built from TRBV6-5 and TRBJ2-6; D not resolved. The length of the CDR3 is 14 residues. V lost 0 bases and J 2 bases, leaving 2 bases between the germline ends. In germline, CDR1 is MNHEY, CDR2 SVGAGI. The chain's CDR3 is CASSYSTGANVLTF. CDR3 nucleotide sequence: TGTGCCAGCAGTTACTCCACTGGGGCCAACGTCCTGACTTTC.

The chain uses TRBV19 and TRBJ1-1; D perhaps matches TRBD1 (5 bases). Germline loops: CDR1 LNHDA, CDR2 SQIVND (reference sequence). With 4 bases removed from V and 4 bases from J, the gap between germline ends came to 10 bases. The CDR3 extends over 13 amino acids. CDR3 bases: TGTGCCAGTAGTACGACAGCAGTCACTGAAGCTTTCTTT. The encoded protein is CASSTTAVTEAFF.

In this sample, this clone turned up a few times. This chain uses TRBV28 with TRBJ2-7, with D perhaps matching TRBD2 (6 bases). The CDR3 extends over 14 amino acids. CDR1 is MDHEN and CDR2 is SYDVKM in the germline V gene. V was clipped by 8 bases and J by 0 bases, with 14 bases between them. The DNA of the CDR3 is TGTGCCAGCGCGGCGGGGTGGAGCTCCTACGAGCAGTACTTC. It is translated as CASAAGWSSYEQYF.

This clone was detected only a few times. J is TRBJ2-3 and V is TRBV7-2, with a weak D call TRBD2 (6 bases). Trimming took 1 base from V and 4 from J, leaving 15 bases between them. Germline CDR1 and CDR2: SGHTA and FQGNSA. The CDR3 is 16 amino acids. The CDR3 sequence: CASSLGAGSFPDTQYF. For the CDR3, the DNA is TGTGCCAGCAGCTTAGGGGCGGGGTCTTTTCCAGATACGCAGTATTTT.

This chain links TRBV19 with TRBJ2-7; 10 nucleotides agree with TRBD1. Germline assignment: CDR1 LNHDA and CDR2 SQIVND (reference sequence). The V and J ends lost 5 bases and 4 bases, in that order; junction bases with no gene match: 8. The CDR3 totals 15 residues. The CDR3 loop is CASSAGQGSVYEQYF. The CDR3, as DNA: TGTGCCAGTAGTGCGGGACAGGGGAGCGTGTACGAGCAGTACTTC.

V is TRBV15 and J is TRBJ1-4, with TRBD1 as a possible D gene (5 bases). In germline, CDR1 is LNHNV, CDR2 YYDKDF (reference sequence). V lost 2 bases and J lost 2, with 18 bases in between. The CDR3 is 18 amino acids. CDR3 sequence: CATSRPPGQGTTNEKLFF. In nucleotides, the CDR3 is TGTGCCACCAGCAGACCCCCGGGGCAGGGCACTACTAATGAAAAACTGTTTTTT.

The chain carries TRBV6-5 and TRBJ2-7; 8 positions agree with TRBD1. Unmatched junction bases numbered 7, after V lost 6 bases and J lost 3 bases. From germline, CDR1 is MNHEY and CDR2 SVGAGI. There are 14 residues in the CDR3. CDR3 loop: CASRGTGTGYEQYF. The CDR3 bases are TGTGCCAGCAGGGGGACAGGCACAGGCTACGAGCAGTACTTC.